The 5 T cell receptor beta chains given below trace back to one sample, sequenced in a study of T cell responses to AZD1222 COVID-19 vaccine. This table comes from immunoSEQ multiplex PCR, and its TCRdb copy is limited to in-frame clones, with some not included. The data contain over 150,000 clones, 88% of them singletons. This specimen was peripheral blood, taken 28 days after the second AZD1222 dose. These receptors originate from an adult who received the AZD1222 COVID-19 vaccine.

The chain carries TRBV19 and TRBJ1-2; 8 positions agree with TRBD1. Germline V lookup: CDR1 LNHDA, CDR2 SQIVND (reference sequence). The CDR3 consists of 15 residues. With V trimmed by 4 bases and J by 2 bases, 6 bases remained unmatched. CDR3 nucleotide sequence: TGTGCCAGTAGTAGGACAGGGCCAAGCAACTATGGCTACACCTTC. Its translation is CASSRTGPSNYGYTF.

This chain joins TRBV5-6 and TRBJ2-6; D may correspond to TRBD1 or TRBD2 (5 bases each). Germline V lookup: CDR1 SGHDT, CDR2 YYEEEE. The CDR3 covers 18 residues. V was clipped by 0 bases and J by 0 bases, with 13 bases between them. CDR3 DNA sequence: TGTGCCAGCAGCTTGGCGGGGCACATCCTCTCTGGGGCCAACGTCCTGACTTTC. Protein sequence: CASSLAGHILSGANVLTF.

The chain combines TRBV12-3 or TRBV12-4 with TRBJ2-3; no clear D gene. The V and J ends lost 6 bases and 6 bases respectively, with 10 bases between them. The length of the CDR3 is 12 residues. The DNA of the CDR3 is TGTGCCAGCAGCTCTAACGGGGATACGCAGTATTTT. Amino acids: CASSSNGDTQYF.

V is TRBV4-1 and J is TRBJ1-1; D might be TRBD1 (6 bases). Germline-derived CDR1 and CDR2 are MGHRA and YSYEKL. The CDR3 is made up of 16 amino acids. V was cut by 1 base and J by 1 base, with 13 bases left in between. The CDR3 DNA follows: TGCGCCAGCAGCCAAGGTAATCCGGGGGCGAACACTGAAGCTTTCTTT. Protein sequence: CASSQGNPGANTEAFF.

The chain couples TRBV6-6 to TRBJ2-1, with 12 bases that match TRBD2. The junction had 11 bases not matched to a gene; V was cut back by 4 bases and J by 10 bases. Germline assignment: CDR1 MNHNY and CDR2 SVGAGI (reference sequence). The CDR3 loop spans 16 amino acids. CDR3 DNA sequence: TGTGCCAGCAGTTCCTCTTGGACTAGCGGGGCTCACGAGCAGTTCTTC. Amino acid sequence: CASSSSWTSGAHEQFF.